This TCR beta chain was sequenced for a study of human T cells and chemical hapten exposure (dated by TCRdb to about 2021). Some background on the complete study: For sensitization, 2% DPC in acetone was applied to an approximately 2 cm by approximately 2 cm area of upper inner arm skin. Weekly therapeutic DPC doses were additionally applied to the scalp of patients throughout the approximately 25-week study period. Patch testing on the upper back used Finn chambers containing 0.01% DPC, with scoring done after 6 days according to International Contact Dermatitis Research Group standards. Alopecia areata with under or over 50% scalp involvement, alopecia totalis and alopecia universalis were represented in the patient cohort, which was mostly female. Libraries were pooled for sequencing, and variation in per-sample TCR yields was attributed mainly to small differences in library volumes within the pool. In alopecia patients, the study followed how the peripheral blood TCR repertoire changed in vivo over primary and secondary sensitization to diphenylcyclopropenone (DPC), a hapten. Blood samples were taken from patients before sensitization (week 0) and at 2, 6 and about 24 weeks after DPC sensitization. Under 30 alopecia patients gave blood for TCR sequencing at one to four time points (pre-sensitization, 2, 6 and 24 weeks).

Trimming costs V 2 bases and J 4 bases, and their ends lie 11 bases apart. The CDR3 starts with the cysteine, ends with the phenylalanine, and has 15 residues. The only DNA kept is the CDR3, 45 bases in frame from the first base. Sequences MDHEN (CDR1) and SYDVKM (CDR2) are obtained from the germline V gene. Library generation was performed with RACE. Sequencing was performed on a NextSeq 500. During library preparation, unique molecular identifiers were attached to individual cDNA molecules so that TCRs could be counted in a quantitative, reproducible way. For every blood RNA sample, sequencing covered both the TCR alpha and TCR beta chains. Under the source paper's analysis protocol: The median number of TCRs per sample was over 85,000, ranging from about 23,224 to 690,600. The Decombinator software suite was used to annotate V, J and CDR3 in the TCR reads. For the PS versus PT1 abundance plots, all samples were subsampled to the same number of TCRs (28,000). TCRs were defined as expanded if absent before sensitization and observed at least eight times at the 2-week time point. TCRdb itself trimmed the public reads at Q25 with fastp, ran MiXCR and retained productive beta chains. Entries that share a CDR3 protein sequence are merged under the most common genes and DNA. TCRdb's processing, not the study's, gives the V and J calls here. This sample comprises 370,000 or so distinct CDR3 sequences, roughly 4.8% of them detected only once. The top ten constitute under 3% of the sample.

What the time point label conveys for this sample: patch test 1, 2 weeks after DPC sensitization. The sample's treatment or condition label is to be understood as: therapeutic diphenylcyclopropenone sensitization with weekly scalp DPC. At each patch-test visit, blood was drawn before the patch test was applied. Patients were eligible if aged 18 to 70, diagnosed with alopecia and judged suitable for DPC therapy, and pregnant patients were excluded. Total RNA was isolated from unfractionated whole blood collected in Tempus Blood RNA tubes. Here is what the overall study found, with its caveats: Compared with pre-sensitization or healthy control sets, expanded TCRs formed significantly more large CDR3 similarity clusters, which is consistent with antigen-driven responses. Patch test score correlated positively with the number of PT1 expanded TCRs, reaching significance at thresholds 8, 16 and 32 but not at 4. After repeated subsampling, the strength of the expansion versus patch-test correlation and the threshold at which it became significant changed. Because all patients had alopecia, a presumed autoimmune disease, the immune response of the patients might differ from that of healthy individuals. No change with DPC sensitization was found in the number of TCRs above 1 in 1000 frequency, and no evidence of global repertoire structure alterations was found.

This clonotype was seen repeatedly, ten times or more. No cognate antigen has been identified for it. The record has no base qualities; no much larger clone is one base away. Sequenced material: whole blood, taken in connection with sensitization to the hapten diphenylcyclopropenone (DPC). This TCR was recovered from a woman in her 50s with alopecia areata. Some clones in this sample may be carry-over from other donors' samples. The chain uses TRBV28 and TRBJ2-2; TRBD2 might be the D gene, on 5 matching bases. This receptor has the CDR3 CASSLMVGATGELFF. The nucleotide sequence is given as TGTGCCAGCAGTTTAATGGTGGGAGCCACCGGGGAGCTGTTTTTT.